This T cell receptor (beta chain) stems from a study of blood T cell repertoires in COVID-19. About the study: Both acute and convalescent COVID-19 samples were obtained from the United States, Italy and Spain. T cells, B-cell-depleted T cells, or PBMCs supplied cDNA or gDNA.

Germline CDR1 MDHEN, CDR2 SYDVKM. V was trimmed by 1 base and J by 8 bases, leaving 3 bases between them. This CDR3 has 12 residues. Original handling: Reference gene primer amplification gave nucleated cell count estimates. Generated by immunoSEQ multiplex PCR, the TCRdb table keeps only in-frame clones and is missing some. V and J calls and clone size are given by that table; D and trimming were obtained from the DNA. The table has around 92,000 clones, more than 75% seen once; the top ten hold 20% to 30%. Sequencing was done on a sample of peripheral blood. The sequence was obtained from a human donor in a cohort sampled during active COVID-19. The V gene is TRBV28, the J gene TRBJ1-6; D not resolved. CDR3 sequence: CASSLSYSPLHF. The CDR3 DNA is TGTGCCAGCAGTTTATCGTATTCACCCCTCCACTTT.